This T cell receptor (beta chain) emerged from a study of T cells in Graves' hyperthyroidism and ophthalmopathy. Findings of the study overall: Prediction of ophthalmopathy progression came a median approximately 6.6 months pre-onset.

This clonotype was counted a few times. Its antigen is unidentified. Regions amplified from RNA transcripts were the TCR beta CDR3 regions. An initial round of RT-PCR targeting the TCR CDR3 relied on the HTBI primer set. TCRdb itself ran the multiplex PCR reads through MiXCR, one entry per CDR3 protein. This sample has 400,000 to 500,000 distinct CDR3 sequences, with under 15% found just once. The CDR3 has 13 residues. Germline CDR1 and CDR2: MGHDK and SYGVNS. Trimming took 6 bases from V and 8 from J; bases not matched to a gene: 5. J is TRBJ2-1 and V is TRBV25-1, with 9 bases aligning to TRBD2. The sample was blood. The TCR was taken from a man aged 18 to 30 with Graves' ophthalmopathy. In DNA, the CDR3 is TGTGCCAGCAGCCTAGCGGGGTGGGATGAGCAGTTCTTC. It encodes CASSLAGWDEQFF.